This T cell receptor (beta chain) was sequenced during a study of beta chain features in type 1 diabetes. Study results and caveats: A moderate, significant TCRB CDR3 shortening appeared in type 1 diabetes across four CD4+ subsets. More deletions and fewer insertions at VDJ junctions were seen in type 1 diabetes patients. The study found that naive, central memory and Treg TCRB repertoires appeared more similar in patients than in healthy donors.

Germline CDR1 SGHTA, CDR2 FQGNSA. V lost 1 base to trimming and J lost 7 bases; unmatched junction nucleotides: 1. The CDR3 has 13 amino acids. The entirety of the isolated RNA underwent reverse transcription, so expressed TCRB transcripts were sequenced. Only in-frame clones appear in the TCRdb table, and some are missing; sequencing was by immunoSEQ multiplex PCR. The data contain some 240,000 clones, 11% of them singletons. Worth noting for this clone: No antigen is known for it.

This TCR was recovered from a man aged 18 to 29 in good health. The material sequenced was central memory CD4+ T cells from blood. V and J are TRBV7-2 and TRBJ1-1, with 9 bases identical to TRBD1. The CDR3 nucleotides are TGTGCCAGCAGCTTAGGACAGGGGGTTGAAGCTTTCTTT. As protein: CASSLGQGVEAFF.